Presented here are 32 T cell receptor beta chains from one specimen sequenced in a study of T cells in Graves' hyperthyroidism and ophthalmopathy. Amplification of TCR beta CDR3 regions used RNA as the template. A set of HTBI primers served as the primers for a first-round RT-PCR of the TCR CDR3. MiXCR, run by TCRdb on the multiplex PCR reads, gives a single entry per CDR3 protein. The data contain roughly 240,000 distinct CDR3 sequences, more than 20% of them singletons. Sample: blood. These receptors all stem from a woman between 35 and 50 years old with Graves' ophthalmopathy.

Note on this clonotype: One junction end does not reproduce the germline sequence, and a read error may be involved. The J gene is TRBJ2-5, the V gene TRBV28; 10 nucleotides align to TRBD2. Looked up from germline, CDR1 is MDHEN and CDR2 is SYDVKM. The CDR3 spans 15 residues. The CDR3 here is CASGDTSGVIKTQYF. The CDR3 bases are TGTGCCAGCGGGGATACTAGCGGGGTGATTAAGACTCAGTACTTC. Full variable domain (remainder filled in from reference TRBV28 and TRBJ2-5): DVKVTQSSRYLVKRTGEKVFLECVQDMDHENMFWYRQDPGLGLRLIYFSYDVKMKEKGDIPEGYSVSREKKERFSLILESASTNQTSMYLCASGDTSGVIKTQYFGPGTRLLVL.

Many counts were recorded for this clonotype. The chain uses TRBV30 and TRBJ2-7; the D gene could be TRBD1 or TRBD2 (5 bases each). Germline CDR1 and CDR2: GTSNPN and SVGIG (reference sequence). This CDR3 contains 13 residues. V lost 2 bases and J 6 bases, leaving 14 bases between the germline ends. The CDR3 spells CAWSPGAQGEQYF. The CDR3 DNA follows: TGTGCCTGGAGTCCCGGGGCCCAAGGCGAGCAGTACTTC.

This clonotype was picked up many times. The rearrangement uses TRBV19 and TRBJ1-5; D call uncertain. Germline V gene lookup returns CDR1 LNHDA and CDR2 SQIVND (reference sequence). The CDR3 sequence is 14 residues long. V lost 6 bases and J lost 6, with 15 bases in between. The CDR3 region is CASRDLMVGQPQHF. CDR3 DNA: TGTGCCAGTAGGGATCTTATGGTCGGTCAGCCCCAGCATTTT.

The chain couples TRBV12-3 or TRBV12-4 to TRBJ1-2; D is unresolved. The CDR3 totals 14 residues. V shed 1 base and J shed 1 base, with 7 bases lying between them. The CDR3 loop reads CASSLGRRNYGYTF. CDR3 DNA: TGTGCCAGCAGTTTAGGGCGGCGTAACTATGGCTACACCTTC.

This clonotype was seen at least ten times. CDR3 region: CASSPALATQYF. In nucleotides, the CDR3 is TGTGCCAGCAGCCCGGCCCTAGCGACGCAGTATTTT. The genes are TRBV12-3 or TRBV12-4 and TRBJ2-3; D may be TRBD2 (6 bases). Trimming took 6 bases from V and 9 from J, leaving 13 bases between them. The CDR3 has 12 residues.

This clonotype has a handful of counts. CDR3 DNA: TGTGCCAGCAGTTACTCGCTAGCGGGAAAAGAGACCCAGTACTTC. Its protein is CASSYSLAGKETQYF. This rearrangement joins TRBV6-5 to TRBJ2-5, with 9 bases fitting TRBD2. Germline CDR1 is MNHEY and CDR2 is SVGAGI. Trimming cost V 0 bases and J 3 bases; bases outside gene matches: 2. The CDR3 is 15 amino acids.

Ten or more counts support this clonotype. The CDR3 here is CASSMVLAGGYNEQFF. The CDR3 bases are TGCGCCAGCAGCATGGTACTAGCGGGAGGGTACAATGAGCAGTTCTTC. The chain links TRBV5-1 to TRBJ2-1, with 13 positions matching TRBD2. Germline assignment: CDR1 SGHRS and CDR2 YFSETQ. The CDR3 runs 16 residues. V lost 4 bases to trimming and J lost 4 bases; unmatched junction nucleotides: 5. The variable domain in full, with the rest retrieved from reference TRBV5-1 and TRBJ2-1, is KAGVTQTPRYLIKTRGQQVTLSCSPISGHRSVSWYQQTPGQGLQFLFEYFSETQRNKGNFPGRFSGRQFSNSRSEMNVSTLELGDSALYLCASSMVLAGGYNEQFFGPGTRLTVL.

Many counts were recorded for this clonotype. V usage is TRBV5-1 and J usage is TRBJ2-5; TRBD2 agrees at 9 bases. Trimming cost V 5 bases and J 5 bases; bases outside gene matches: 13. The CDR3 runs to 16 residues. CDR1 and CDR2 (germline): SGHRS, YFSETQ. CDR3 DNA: TGCGCCAGCAGACTGACTAGCGGTCTGAAGGAGGAGACCCAGTACTTC. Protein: CASRLTSGLKEETQYF. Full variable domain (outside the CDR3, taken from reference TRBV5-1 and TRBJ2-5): KAGVTQTPRYLIKTRGQQVTLSCSPISGHRSVSWYQQTPGQGLQFLFEYFSETQRNKGNFPGRFSGRQFSNSRSEMNVSTLELGDSALYLCASRLTSGLKEETQYFGPGTRLLVL.

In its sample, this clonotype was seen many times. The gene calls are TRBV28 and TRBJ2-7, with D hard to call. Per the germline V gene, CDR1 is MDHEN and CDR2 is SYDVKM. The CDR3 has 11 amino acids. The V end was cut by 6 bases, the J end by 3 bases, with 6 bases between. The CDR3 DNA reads TGTGCCAGCAGCCCAAACTACGAGCAGTACTTC. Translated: CASSPNYEQYF.

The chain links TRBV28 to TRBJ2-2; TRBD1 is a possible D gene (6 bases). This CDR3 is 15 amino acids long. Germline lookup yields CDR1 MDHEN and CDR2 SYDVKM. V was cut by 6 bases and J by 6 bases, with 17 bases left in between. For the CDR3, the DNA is TGTGCCAGCAGACCAACAGGGATAGGTTCCGGGGAGCTGTTTTTT. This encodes CASRPTGIGSGELFF.

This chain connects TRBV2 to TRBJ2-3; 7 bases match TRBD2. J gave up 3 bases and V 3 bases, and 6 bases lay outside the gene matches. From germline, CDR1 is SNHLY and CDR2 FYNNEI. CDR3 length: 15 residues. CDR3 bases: TGTGCCAGCAGTGACAGAGCGGGACTAACAGATACGCAGTATTTT. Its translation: CASSDRAGLTDTQYF.

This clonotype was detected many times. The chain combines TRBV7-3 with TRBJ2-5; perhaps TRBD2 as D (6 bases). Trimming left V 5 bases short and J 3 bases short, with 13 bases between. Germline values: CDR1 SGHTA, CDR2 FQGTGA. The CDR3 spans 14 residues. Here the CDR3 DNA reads TGTGCCAGCAGCCCATTGGGGGGAGAAGAGACCCAGTACTTC. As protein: CASSPLGGEETQYF. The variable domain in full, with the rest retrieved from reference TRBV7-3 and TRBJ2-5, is GAGVSQTPSNKVTEKGKYVELRCDPISGHTALYWYRQSLGQGPEFLIYFQGTGAADDSGLPNDRFFAVRPEGSVSTLKIQRTERGDSAVYLCASSPLGGEETQYFGPGTRLLVL.

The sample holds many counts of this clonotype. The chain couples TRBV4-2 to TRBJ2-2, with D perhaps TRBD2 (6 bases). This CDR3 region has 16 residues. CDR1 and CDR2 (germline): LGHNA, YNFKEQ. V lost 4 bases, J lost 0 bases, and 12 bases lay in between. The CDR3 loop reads CASSPGEAANTGELFF. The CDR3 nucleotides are TGTGCCAGCAGCCCTGGGGAGGCAGCGAACACCGGGGAGCTGTTTTTT.

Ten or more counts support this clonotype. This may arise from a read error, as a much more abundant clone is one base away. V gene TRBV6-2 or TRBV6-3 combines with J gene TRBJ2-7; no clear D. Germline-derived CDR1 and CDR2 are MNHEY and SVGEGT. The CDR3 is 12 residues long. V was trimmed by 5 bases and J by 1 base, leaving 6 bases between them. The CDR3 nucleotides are TGTGCCAGCAGTAAGAGATCCTACGAGCAGTACTTC. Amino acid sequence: CASSKRSYEQYF.

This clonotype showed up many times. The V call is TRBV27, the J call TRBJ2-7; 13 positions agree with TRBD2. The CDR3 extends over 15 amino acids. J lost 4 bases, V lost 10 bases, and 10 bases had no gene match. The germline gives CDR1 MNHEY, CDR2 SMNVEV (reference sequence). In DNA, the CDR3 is TGTGCCACCTCCCGGCCGGGACTAGCGGGATACGAGCAGTACTTC. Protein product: CATSRPGLAGYEQYF.

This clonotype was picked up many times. CDR3 DNA: TGTGCCTGGAGTGCGCAGGGGGTAGATGGCTACACCTTC. Protein: CAWSAQGVDGYTF. The chain links TRBV30 to TRBJ1-2; 7 bases map to TRBD1. With V trimmed by 1 base and J by 6 bases, 5 bases remained unmatched. CDR3 length: 13 residues. Germline-derived CDR1 and CDR2 are GTSNPN and SVGIG (reference sequence).

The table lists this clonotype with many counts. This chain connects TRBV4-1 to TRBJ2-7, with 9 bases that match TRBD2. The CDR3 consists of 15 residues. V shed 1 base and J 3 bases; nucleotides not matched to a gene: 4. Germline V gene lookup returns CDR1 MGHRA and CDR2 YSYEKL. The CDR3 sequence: CASSQGAGGGYEQYF. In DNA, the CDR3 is TGCGCCAGCAGCCAAGGGGCGGGAGGGGGCTACGAGCAGTACTTC.

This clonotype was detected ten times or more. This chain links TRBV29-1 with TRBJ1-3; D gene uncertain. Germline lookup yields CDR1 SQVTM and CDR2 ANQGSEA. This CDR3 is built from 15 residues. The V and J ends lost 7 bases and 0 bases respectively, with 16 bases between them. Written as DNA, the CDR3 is TGCAGCGCCGAAAACCTCGGGAGCTCTGGAAACACCATATATTTT. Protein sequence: CSAENLGSSGNTIYF.

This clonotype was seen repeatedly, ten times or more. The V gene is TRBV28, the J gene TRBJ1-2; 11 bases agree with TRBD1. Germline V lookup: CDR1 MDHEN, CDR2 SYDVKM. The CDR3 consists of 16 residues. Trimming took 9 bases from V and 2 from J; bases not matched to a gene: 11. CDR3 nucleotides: TGTGCCAGAGGCTGGAATGGACAGGGGGCCAACTATGGCTACACCTTC. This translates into CARGWNGQGANYGYTF.

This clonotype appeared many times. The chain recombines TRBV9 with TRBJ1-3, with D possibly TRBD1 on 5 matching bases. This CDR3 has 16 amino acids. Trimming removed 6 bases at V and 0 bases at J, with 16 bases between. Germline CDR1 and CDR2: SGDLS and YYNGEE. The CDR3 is CASTLGGDHSGNTIYF. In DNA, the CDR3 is TGTGCCAGCACCCTGGGCGGGGACCACTCTGGAAACACCATATATTTT.

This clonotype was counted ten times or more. CDR3: CASSHFPYEPGQGYTEAFF. Here the CDR3 DNA reads TGTGCCAGCAGCCACTTCCCGTACGAACCGGGACAGGGATACACTGAAGCTTTCTTT. The chain combines TRBV6-4 with TRBJ1-1; 9 nucleotides match TRBD1. Trimming removed 6 bases from V and 3 bases from J; junction bases left unmatched: 20. The CDR3 covers 19 residues. The germline V gene has CDR1 MRHNA and CDR2 SNTAGT.

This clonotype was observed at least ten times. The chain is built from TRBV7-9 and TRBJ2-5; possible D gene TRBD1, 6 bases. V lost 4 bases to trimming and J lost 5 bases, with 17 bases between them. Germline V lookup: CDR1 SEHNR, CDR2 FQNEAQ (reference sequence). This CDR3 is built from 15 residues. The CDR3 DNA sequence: TGTGCCAGCAGCTCCAACAGGGACGTGGGGGAGACCCAGTACTTC. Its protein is CASSSNRDVGETQYF.

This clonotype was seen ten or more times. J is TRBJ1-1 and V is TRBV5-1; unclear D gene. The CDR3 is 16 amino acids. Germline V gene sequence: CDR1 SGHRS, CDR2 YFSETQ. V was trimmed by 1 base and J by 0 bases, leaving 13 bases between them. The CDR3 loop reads CASSLFRQEMNTEAFF. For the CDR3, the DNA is TGCGCCAGCAGCTTGTTCAGGCAGGAGATGAACACTGAAGCTTTCTTT.

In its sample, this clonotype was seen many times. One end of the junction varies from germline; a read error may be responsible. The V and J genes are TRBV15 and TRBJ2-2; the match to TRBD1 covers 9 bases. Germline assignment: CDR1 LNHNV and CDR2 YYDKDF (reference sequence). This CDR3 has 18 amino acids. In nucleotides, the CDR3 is TGTGCCACCAGCAGTTCGTTAGGGACAGGGAGTTCGACCGGGGGGCTGTTTTTT. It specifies CATSSSLGTGSSTGGLFF.

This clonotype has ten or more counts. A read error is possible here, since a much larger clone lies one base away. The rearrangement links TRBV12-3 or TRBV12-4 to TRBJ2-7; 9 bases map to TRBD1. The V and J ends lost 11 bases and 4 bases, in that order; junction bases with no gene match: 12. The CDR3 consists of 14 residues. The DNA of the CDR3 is TGTGCCGGCACTCCTGGACAGGGGACATACGAGCAGTACTTC. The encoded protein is CAGTPGQGTYEQYF.

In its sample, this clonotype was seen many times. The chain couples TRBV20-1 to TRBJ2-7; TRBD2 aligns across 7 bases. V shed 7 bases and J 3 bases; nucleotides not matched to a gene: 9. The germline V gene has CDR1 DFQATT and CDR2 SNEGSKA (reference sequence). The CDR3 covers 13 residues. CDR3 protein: CSGALVAGYEQYF. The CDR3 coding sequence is TGCAGTGGAGCGCTGGTAGCGGGCTACGAGCAGTACTTC.

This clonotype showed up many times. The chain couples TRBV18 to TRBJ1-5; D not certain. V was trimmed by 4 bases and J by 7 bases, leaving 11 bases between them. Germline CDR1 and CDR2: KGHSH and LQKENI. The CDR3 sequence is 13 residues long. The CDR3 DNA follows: TGTGCCAGCTCACTGGACGTTAAGCAGCCCCAGCATTTT. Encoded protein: CASSLDVKQPQHF.

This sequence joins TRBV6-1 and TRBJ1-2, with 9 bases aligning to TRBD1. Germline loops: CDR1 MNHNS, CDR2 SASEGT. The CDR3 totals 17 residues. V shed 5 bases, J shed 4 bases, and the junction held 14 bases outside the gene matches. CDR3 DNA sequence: TGTGCCAGCAGTAAATACCCAAGGGACAGGGACCTCTATGGCTACACCTTC. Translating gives CASSKYPRDRDLYGYTF.

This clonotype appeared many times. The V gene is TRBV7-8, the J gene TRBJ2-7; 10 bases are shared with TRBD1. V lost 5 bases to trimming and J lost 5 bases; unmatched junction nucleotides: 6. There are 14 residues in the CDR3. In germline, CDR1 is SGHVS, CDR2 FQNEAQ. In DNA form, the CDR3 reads TGTGCCAGCAGCACCGACAGGGGGCTCCACGAGCAGTACTTC. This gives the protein CASSTDRGLHEQYF.

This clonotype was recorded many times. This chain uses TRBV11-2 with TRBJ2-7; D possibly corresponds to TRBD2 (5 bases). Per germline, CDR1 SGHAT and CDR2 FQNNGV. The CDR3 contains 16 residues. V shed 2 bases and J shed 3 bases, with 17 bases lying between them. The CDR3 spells CASSLLPGTSNYEQYF. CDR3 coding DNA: TGTGCCAGCAGCTTACTGCCGGGAACATCTAACTACGAGCAGTACTTC.

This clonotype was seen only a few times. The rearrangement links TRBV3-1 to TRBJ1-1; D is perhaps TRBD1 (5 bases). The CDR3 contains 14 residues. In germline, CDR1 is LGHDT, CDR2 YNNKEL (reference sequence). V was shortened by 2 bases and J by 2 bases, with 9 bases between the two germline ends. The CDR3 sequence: CASSQNTGNTEAFF. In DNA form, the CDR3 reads TGTGCCAGCAGCCAAAATACAGGAAACACTGAAGCTTTCTTT.

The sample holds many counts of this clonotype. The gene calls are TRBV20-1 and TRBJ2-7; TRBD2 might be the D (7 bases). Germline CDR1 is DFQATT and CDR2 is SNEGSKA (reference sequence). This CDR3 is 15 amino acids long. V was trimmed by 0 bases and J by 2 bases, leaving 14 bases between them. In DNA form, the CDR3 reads TGCAGTGCTAGAGATCCGGGGGGCCTCCCCTACGAGCAGTACTTC. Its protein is CSARDPGGLPYEQYF.